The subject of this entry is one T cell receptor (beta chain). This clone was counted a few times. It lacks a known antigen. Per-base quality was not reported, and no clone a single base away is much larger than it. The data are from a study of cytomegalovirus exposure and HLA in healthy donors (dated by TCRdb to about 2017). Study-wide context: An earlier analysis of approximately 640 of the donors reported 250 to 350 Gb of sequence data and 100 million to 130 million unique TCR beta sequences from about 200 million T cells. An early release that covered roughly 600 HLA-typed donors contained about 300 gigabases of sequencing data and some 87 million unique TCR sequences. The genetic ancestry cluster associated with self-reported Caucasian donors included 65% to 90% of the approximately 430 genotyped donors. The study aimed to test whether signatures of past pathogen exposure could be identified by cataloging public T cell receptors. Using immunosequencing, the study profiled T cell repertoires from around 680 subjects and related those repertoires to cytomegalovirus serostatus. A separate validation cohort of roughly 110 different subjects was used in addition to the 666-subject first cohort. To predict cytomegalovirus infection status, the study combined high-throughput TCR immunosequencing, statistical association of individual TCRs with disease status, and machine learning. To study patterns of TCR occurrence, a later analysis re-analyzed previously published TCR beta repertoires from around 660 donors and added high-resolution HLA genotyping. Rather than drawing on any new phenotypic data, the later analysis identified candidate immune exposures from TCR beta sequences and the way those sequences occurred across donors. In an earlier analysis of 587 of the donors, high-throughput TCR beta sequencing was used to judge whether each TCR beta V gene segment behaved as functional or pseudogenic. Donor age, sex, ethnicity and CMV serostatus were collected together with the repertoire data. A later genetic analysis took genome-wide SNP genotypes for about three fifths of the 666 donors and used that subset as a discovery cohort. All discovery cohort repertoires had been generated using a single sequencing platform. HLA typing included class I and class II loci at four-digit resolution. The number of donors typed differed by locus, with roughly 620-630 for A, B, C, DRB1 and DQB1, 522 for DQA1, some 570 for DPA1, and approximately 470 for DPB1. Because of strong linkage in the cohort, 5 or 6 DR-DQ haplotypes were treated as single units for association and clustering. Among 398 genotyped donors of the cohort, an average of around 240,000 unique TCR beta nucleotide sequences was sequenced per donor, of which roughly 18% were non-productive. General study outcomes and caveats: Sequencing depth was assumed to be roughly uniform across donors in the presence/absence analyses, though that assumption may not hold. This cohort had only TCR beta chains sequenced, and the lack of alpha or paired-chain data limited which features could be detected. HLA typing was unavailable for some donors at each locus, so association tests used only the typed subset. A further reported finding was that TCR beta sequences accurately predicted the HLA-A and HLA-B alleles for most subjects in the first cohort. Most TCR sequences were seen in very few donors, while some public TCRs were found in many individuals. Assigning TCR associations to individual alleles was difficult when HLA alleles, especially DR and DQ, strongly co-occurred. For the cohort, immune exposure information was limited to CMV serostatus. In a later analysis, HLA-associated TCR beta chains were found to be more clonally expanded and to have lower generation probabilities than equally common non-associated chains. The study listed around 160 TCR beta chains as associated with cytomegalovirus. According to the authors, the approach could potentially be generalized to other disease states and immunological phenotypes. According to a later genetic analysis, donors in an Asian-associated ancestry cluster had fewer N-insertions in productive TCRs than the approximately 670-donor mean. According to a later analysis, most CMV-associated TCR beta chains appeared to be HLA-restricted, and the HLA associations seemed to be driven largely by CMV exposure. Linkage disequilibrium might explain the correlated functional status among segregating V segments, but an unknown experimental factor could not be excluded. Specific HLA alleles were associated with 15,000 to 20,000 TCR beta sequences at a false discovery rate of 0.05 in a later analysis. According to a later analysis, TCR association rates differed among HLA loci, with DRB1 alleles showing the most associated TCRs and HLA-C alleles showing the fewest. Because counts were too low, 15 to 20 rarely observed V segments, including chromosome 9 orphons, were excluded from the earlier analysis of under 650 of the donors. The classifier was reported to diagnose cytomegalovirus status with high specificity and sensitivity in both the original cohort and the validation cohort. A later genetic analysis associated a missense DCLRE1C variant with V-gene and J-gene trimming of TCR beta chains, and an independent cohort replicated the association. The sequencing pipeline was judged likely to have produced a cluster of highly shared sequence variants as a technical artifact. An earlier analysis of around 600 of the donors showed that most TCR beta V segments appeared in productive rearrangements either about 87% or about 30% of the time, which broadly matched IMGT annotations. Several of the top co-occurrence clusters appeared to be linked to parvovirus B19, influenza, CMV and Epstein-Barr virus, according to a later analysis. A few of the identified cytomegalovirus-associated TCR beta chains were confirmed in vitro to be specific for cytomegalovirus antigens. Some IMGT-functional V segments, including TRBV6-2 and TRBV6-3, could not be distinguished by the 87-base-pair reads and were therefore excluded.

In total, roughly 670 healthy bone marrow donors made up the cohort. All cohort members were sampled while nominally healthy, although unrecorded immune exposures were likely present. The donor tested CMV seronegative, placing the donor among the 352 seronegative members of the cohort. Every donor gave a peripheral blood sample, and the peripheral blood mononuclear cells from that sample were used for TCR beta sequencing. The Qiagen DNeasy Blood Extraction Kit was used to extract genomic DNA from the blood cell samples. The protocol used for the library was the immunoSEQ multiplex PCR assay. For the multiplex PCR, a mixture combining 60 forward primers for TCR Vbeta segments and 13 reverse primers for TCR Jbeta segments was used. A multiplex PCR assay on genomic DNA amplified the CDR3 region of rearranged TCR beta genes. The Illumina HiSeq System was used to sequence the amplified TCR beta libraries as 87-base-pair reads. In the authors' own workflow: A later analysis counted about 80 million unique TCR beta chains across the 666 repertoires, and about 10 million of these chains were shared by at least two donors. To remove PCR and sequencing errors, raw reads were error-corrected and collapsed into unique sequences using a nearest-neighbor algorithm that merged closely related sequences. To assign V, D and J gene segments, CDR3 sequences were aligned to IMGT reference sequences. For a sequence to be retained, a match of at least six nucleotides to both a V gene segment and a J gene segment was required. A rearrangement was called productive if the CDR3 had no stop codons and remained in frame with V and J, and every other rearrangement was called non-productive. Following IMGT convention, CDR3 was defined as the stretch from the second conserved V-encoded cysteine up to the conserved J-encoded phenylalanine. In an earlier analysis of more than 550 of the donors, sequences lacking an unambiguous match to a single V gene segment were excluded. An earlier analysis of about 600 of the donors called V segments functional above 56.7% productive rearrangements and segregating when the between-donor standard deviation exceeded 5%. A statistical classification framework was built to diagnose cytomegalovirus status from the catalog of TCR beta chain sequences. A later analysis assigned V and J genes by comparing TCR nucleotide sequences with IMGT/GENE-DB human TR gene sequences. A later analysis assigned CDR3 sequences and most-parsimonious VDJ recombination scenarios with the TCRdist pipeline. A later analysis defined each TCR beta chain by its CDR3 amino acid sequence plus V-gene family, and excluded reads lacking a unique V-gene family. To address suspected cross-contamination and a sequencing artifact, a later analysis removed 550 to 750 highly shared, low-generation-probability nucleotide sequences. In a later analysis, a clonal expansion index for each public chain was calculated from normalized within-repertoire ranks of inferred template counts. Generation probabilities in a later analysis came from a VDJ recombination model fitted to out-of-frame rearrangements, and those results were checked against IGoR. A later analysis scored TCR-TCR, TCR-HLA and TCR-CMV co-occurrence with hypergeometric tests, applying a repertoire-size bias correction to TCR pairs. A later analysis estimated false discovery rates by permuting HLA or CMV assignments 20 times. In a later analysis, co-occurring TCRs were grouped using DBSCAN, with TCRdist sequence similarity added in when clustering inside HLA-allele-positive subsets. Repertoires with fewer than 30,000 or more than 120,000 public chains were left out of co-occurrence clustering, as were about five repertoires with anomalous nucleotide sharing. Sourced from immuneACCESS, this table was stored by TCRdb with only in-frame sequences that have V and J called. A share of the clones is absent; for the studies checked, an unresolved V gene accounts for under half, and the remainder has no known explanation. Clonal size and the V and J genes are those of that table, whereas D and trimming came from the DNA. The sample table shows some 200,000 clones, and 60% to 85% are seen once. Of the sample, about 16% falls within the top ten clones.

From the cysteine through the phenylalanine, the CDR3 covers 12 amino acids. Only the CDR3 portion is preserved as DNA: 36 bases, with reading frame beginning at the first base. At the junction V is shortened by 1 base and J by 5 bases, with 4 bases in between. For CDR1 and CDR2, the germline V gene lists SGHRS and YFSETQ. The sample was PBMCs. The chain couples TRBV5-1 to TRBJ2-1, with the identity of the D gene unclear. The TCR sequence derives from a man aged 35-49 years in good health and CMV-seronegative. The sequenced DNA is TGCGCCAGCAGCTTGCTAGACAATGAGCAGTTCTTC. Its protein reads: CASSLLDNEQFF.